This entry lists 9 T cell receptor beta chains sequenced from one sample in a study of chemoradiotherapy in HPV16-positive cancers. Libraries were prepared by immunoSEQ multiplex PCR; TCRdb keeps only in-frame clonotypes and omits some of them. The sample lists some 12,000 clones; 72% were seen once. Collection of the sample occurred from a patient who underwent chemoradiotherapy. Source of these receptors: a human donor with HPV-associated anogenital cancer.

This rearrangement joins TRBV7-9 to TRBJ1-3; D is unresolved. Germline V CDR1 and CDR2: SEHNR, FQNEAQ (reference sequence). This CDR3 has 14 residues. V was pared by 1 base and J by 5 bases, with 9 bases between. CDR3 protein: CASSLGVQRNTIYF. The CDR3 DNA reads TGTGCCAGCAGCTTAGGAGTGCAGAGAAACACCATATATTTT.

The chain has TRBV6-4 and TRBJ2-7; D may be TRBD2 (7 bases). This CDR3 has 16 residues. The germline V gene has CDR1 MRHNA and CDR2 SNTAGT. V was pared by 10 bases and J by 2 bases, with 24 bases between. The CDR3 reads CATKTGGAKPPYEQYF. The CDR3 DNA follows: TGTGCCACTAAGACGGGGGGCGCGAAGCCCCCCTACGAGCAGTACTTC.

Only a few counts were recorded for this clone. The CDR3 DNA reads as TGCGCCAGCAGCCAAGAGGGGAACTATGGCTACACCTTC. Its translation is CASSQEGNYGYTF. The genes are TRBV4-3 and TRBJ1-2; D call uncertain. The CDR3 extends over 13 amino acids. CDR1 and CDR2 (germline): LGHNA, YSLEER. V dropped 0 bases and J dropped 2 bases, with 4 bases sitting between them.

The rearrangement links TRBV5-6 to TRBJ2-1, with no clear D. V lost 2 bases and J 10 bases, leaving 7 bases between the germline ends. The CDR3 length is 11 residues. CDR1 and CDR2 (germline): SGHDT, YYEEEE. Here the CDR3 reads CASSFQGEQFF. The DNA of the CDR3 is TGTGCCAGCAGCTTTCAAGGGGAGCAGTTCTTC.

Remarks on this clone: At one boundary the junction diverges from the germline segment, which might be a read error. This chain links TRBV7-7 with TRBJ2-5; TRBD1 aligns across 12 bases. Per germline, CDR1 SSHAT and CDR2 FNYEAQ (reference sequence). The CDR3 sequence is 16 residues long. CDR3 in amino acids: CASSTTGTGGWETQYF. The CDR3 bases are TGTGCTAGCAGCACCACCGGGACAGGGGGCTGGGAGACCCAGTACTTC.

The rearrangement joins TRBV20-1 to TRBJ2-7; D gene uncertain. Germline V gene data show CDR1 as DFQATT and CDR2 as SNEGSKA (reference sequence). This CDR3 comprises 11 residues. Trimming shortened V by 2 bases and J by 2 bases, and 4 bases separated the two germline ends. CDR3 amino acids: CSARKTYEQYF. For the CDR3, the DNA is TGCAGTGCTAGAAAAACCTACGAGCAGTACTTC.

The J gene is TRBJ1-3, the V gene TRBV25-1, with 10 bases matching TRBD1. V lost 1 base and J lost 3; bases outside the gene matches: 0. Germline CDR1 is MGHDK and CDR2 is SYGVNS. This CDR3 has 15 residues. CDR3 region: CASSEWDRGGNTIYF. CDR3 DNA: TGTGCCAGCAGTGAATGGGACAGGGGTGGAAACACCATATATTTT. The entire variable domain, with the rest obtained from reference TRBV25-1 and TRBJ1-3, is as follows: EADIYQTPRYLVIGTGKKITLECSQTMGHDKMYWYQQDPGMELHLIHYSYGVNSTEKGDLSSESTVSRIRTEHFPLTLESARPSHTSQYLCASSEWDRGGNTIYFGEGSWLTVV.

J is TRBJ2-3 and V is TRBV2; D is ambiguous. Germline CDR1 reads SNHLY; CDR2 reads FYNNEI. The CDR3 loop spans 15 amino acids. Trimming took 10 bases from V and 4 from J, leaving 21 bases between them. CDR3 sequence reads: CAIPPLRSSSDTQYF. Here the CDR3 DNA reads TGTGCCATTCCCCCCTTGCGGAGCAGCTCAGATACGCAGTATTTT.

This chain connects TRBV13 to TRBJ1-2, with 8 nucleotides matching TRBD1. V gave up 5 bases and J gave up 2 bases; unmatched junction bases: 4. The CDR3 spans 14 residues. CDR1 and CDR2 (germline): PRHDT, FYEKMQ (reference sequence). The CDR3 region is CASSPRDRNYGYTF. In nucleotides, the CDR3 is TGTGCCAGCAGCCCACGGGACAGGAACTATGGCTACACCTTC.